This TCR beta chain was identified in a study of T-cell memory formation after mild COVID-19. The study's findings and limits: There was no confirmation that second-wave clones peaking on day 37 were SARS-CoV-2 specific. The CD4+ clones that contracted clustered mainly within CM and EM, and the CD8+ clones concentrated in EMRA. Balance between CD4 and CD8 was seen in clones contracting day 15 to 85, and a CD4+ lean was seen in later expanders.

This clonotype was recorded a few times. Its antigen is unidentified. TCRdb passed the 5' RACE reads through MiXCR, listing each CDR3 protein once. The sample yields some 40,000 distinct CDR3 sequences, more than 9% seen once. Germline CDR1 and CDR2: SEHNR and FQNEAQ (reference sequence). J was trimmed by 7 bases and V by 1 base; bases with no gene match: 11. This CDR3 has 16 amino acids. The chain couples TRBV7-9 to TRBJ1-2; 8 bases are a match to TRBD1. The material sequenced was PBMCs or a T cell subset sorted from them (not recorded which). This TCR came from an adult woman who had mild COVID-19 (a few samples of this study predate the infection). Cell type and time point are not known. For the CDR3, the DNA is TGTGCCAGCAGCTTAGTGCCGGGACAGGAGGTTCTTGGCTACACCTTC. Its protein is CASSLVPGQEVLGYTF.